Below are 21 T cell receptor beta chains sequenced from a single sample in a study of T-cell reconstitution after alpha-beta-depleted transplantation in children. The authors prepared the TCRbeta library with unique molecular identifiers. Using its own MiXCR run on the PCR reads, TCRdb lists one record per CDR3 protein. The profile shows 550,000 to 600,000 distinct CDR3 sequences, roughly 23% of them singletons. Sequenced here: PBMCs, mostly from graft donor cells, sampled 360 days after TCRalphabeta/CD19-depleted stem cell transplant. These receptors originate from a boy under three years old who had a stem cell transplant for acute myeloid leukemia, so the T cells may come from the graft donor.

This clonotype was detected ten times or more. In DNA form, the CDR3 reads TGTGCCAGCTCACGAGGGAGCCGGGGACAGGCTTTTAACTATGGCTACACCTTC. Amino acid sequence: CASSRGSRGQAFNYGYTF. V usage is TRBV18 and J usage is TRBJ1-2; the match to TRBD1 covers 8 bases. The length of the CDR3 is 18 residues. Trimming removed 4 bases from V and 1 base from J; junction bases left unmatched: 14. Germline loops: CDR1 KGHSH, CDR2 LQKENI.

V usage is TRBV4-3 and J usage is TRBJ2-4; D remains ambiguous. CDR3 length: 15 residues. Trimming shortened V by 3 bases and J by 5 bases, and 14 bases separated the two germline ends. The germline CDR1 and CDR2 sequences are LGHNA and YSLEER. The DNA for the CDR3 is TGCGCCAGCAGCCAGGCAAATCGTGGGGAAAACATTCAGTACTTC. Its protein product is CASSQANRGENIQYF.

This clonotype was seen repeatedly, ten times or more. The gene calls are TRBV20-1 and TRBJ2-2; D gene ambiguous. The CDR3 contains 13 residues. Between the trimmed V and J ends, which lost 3 bases and 3 bases, there was a span of 8 bases. Germline CDR1 DFQATT, CDR2 SNEGSKA (reference sequence). The chain's CDR3 is CSASSPDTGELFF. The CDR3 bases are TGCAGTGCTAGTAGCCCGGACACCGGGGAGCTGTTTTTT.

This chain links TRBV29-1 with TRBJ1-1; TRBD1 matches at 8 bases. Germline values: CDR1 SQVTM, CDR2 ANQGSEA. V lost 7 bases to trimming and J lost 3 bases; unmatched junction nucleotides: 7. This CDR3 spans 13 amino acids. As DNA, the CDR3 is TGCAGCGCCCAGACAGGGGATTACACTGAAGCTTTCTTT. This translates into CSAQTGDYTEAFF. Drawing the rest from reference TRBV29-1 and TRBJ1-1, the complete variable domain is SAVISQKPSRDICQRGTSLTIQCQVDSQVTMMFWYRQQPGQSLTLIATANQGSEATYESGFVIDKFPISRPNLTFSTLTVSNMSPEDSSIYLCSAQTGDYTEAFFGQGTRLTVV.

This clonotype was observed a few times. The chain links TRBV10-3 to TRBJ2-3, with D perhaps matching TRBD1 or TRBD2 (6 bases each). The germline gives CDR1 ENHRY, CDR2 SYGVKD. V was pared by 2 bases and J by 2 bases, with 11 bases between. CDR3 size: 15 residues. The CDR3 region is CAISEGGPPTDTQYF. In DNA form, the CDR3 reads TGTGCCATCAGTGAGGGGGGGCCCCCCACAGATACGCAGTATTTT.

Ten or more counts support this clonotype. The chain links TRBV29-1 to TRBJ2-7, with D possibly being TRBD1 (6 bases). V was pared by 6 bases and J by 2 bases, with 14 bases between. The CDR3 consists of 13 residues. The V gene's germline CDR1 is SQVTM and CDR2 ANQGSEA. The chain's CDR3 is CSVGSRGTYEQYF. The CDR3 DNA is TGCAGCGTAGGAAGCAGGGGAACCTACGAGCAGTACTTC.

This clonotype was seen more than once but under ten times. V and J are TRBV29-1 and TRBJ1-1; D is uncertain. Trimming cost V 0 bases and J 4 bases, with 12 bases left between them. The germline V gene has CDR1 SQVTM and CDR2 ANQGSEA. The CDR3 totals 14 residues. This CDR3 reads CSVEESGTGTEAFF. CDR3 nucleotide sequence: TGCAGCGTTGAAGAAAGCGGAACGGGCACTGAAGCTTTCTTT.

This clonotype was counted many times. The chain joins TRBV14 to TRBJ1-1, with unresolved D. CDR1 SGHDN and CDR2 FVKESK come from the germline V gene. This CDR3 spans 13 amino acids. V was cut by 1 base and J by 5 bases, with 8 bases left in between. In DNA, the CDR3 is TGTGCCAGCAGCCAAGTAACTCGGACTGAAGCTTTCTTT. Translated: CASSQVTRTEAFF. Using reference TRBV14 and TRBJ1-1 for the parts outside the CDR3, the full variable domain is EAGVTQFPSHSVIEKGQTVTLRCDPISGHDNLYWYRRVMGKEIKFLLHFVKESKQDESGMPNNRFLAERTGGTYSTLKVQPAELEDSGVYFCASSQVTRTEAFFGQGTRLTVV.

The table lists this clonotype with many counts. The chain employs TRBV4-1 and TRBJ2-6; 9 bases map to TRBD1. CDR1 and CDR2 from the germline V gene are MGHRA and YSYEKL. V lost 6 bases and J lost 0; bases outside the gene matches: 9. The CDR3 has 18 amino acids. CDR3 sequence (DNA): TGCGCCAGCAGTTTTCCGACAGGGGGTTCCTCTGGGGCCAACGTCCTGACTTTC. Protein sequence: CASSFPTGGSSGANVLTF.

The rearrangement links TRBV11-2 to TRBJ2-7; 8 bases are shared with TRBD2. This CDR3 comprises 15 residues. The germline V gene encodes CDR1 SGHAT and CDR2 FQNNGV. The trim removed 5 bases at V and 3 bases at J, leaving 9 bases unmatched. DNA of the CDR3: TGTGCCAGCAGCCAAGAGCGGGGGACCCTCTACGAGCAGTACTTC. It translates to CASSQERGTLYEQYF.

This clonotype has at least ten counts. This chain links TRBV20-1 with TRBJ1-5; no reliable D call. The length of the CDR3 is 12 residues. Germline CDR1 is DFQATT and CDR2 is SNEGSKA (reference sequence). CDR3 region: CIASDGGGPQHF. In nucleotides, the CDR3 is TGCATCGCTAGCGACGGAGGCGGACCCCAGCATTTT.

This clonotype turned up a few times. The rearrangement uses TRBV28 and TRBJ2-5; 10 bases line up with TRBD1. The CDR3 length is 17 residues. Per germline, CDR1 MDHEN and CDR2 SYDVKM. Trimming removed 3 bases from V and 6 bases from J; junction bases left unmatched: 13. The CDR3 coding sequence is TGTGCCAGCAGTTTTCCCAGAGGGACAGGGGATTGGAAGACCCAGTACTTC. Amino acid sequence: CASSFPRGTGDWKTQYF.

The V call is TRBV6-5, the J call TRBJ1-2, with a tentative D call TRBD1 (5 bases). This CDR3 is 15 amino acids long. The ends were cut back, 4 bases at V and 6 bases at J, with 18 bases in the middle. Looked up from germline, CDR1 is MNHEY and CDR2 is SVGAGI. The CDR3 DNA reads as TGTGCCAGCAGTTCCCAAGGTCCGGGGCTCGATGGCTACACCTTC. It specifies CASSSQGPGLDGYTF.

By sample fraction, this clonotype is medium-sized. The chain links TRBV4-3 to TRBJ2-7; D assignment may be TRBD1 or TRBD2 (5 bases each). CDR3 size: 14 residues. CDR1 LGHNA and CDR2 YSLEER come from the germline V gene. V lost 4 bases, J lost 3 bases, and 13 bases lay in between. CDR3 protein: CASSPSRGLYEQYF. CDR3 coding DNA: TGCGCCAGCAGCCCATCGAGGGGCCTCTACGAGCAGTACTTC.

The genes are TRBV7-6 and TRBJ2-5; TRBD2 might be the D (6 bases). The CDR3 spans 13 residues. Germline CDR1 and CDR2: SGHVS and FNYEAQ. V was shortened by 4 bases and J by 3 bases, with 9 bases between the two germline ends. The CDR3 coding sequence is TGTGCCAGCAGCTACCCGGGGGAAGAGACCCAGTACTTC. The encoded protein is CASSYPGEETQYF.

This clonotype is a singleton in its sample. The V gene is TRBV7-9, the J gene TRBJ1-2, with unresolved D. The germline CDR1 and CDR2 sequences are SEHNR and FQNEAQ (reference sequence). The CDR3 runs to 12 residues. Trimming shortened V by 5 bases and J by 6 bases, and 10 bases separated the two germline ends. The CDR3 DNA sequence: TGTGCCAGCAGCCCGCCGTGGGATGGCTACACCTTC. This sequence encodes CASSPPWDGYTF.

The rearrangement links TRBV29-1 to TRBJ2-1; possibly TRBD2 for D (7 bases). The germline V gene encodes CDR1 SQVTM and CDR2 ANQGSEA. The CDR3 has 13 residues. V dropped 2 bases and J dropped 6 bases, with 11 bases sitting between them. CDR3: CSVERGGGNEQFF. For the CDR3, the DNA is TGCAGCGTTGAACGAGGGGGGGGCAATGAGCAGTTCTTC.

This clonotype was found once. Since no conserved phenylalanine or tryptophan closes the CDR3, a read error is the likely cause. The DNA is omitted, as the CDR3 cannot be located on it reliably, and the CDR3 follows TCRdb's listing. J is TRBJ1-5 and V is TRBV7-9. Inclusive of both ends, the CDR3 amounts to 11 amino acids. Germline CDR1 and CDR2: SEHNR and FQNEAQ (reference sequence). The CDR3 loop is CASSLSWWRKG.

The DNA of the CDR3 is TGCAGTGCTAGAGATCGTCCGGGGGGAACAAGCACAGATACGCAGTATTTT. Translation gives CSARDRPGGTSTDTQYF. The chain recombines TRBV20-1 with TRBJ2-3; 7 positions agree with TRBD2. Germline V gene data show CDR1 as DFQATT and CDR2 as SNEGSKA (reference sequence). CDR3 length equals 17 residues. The V gene end was trimmed by 0 bases and the J gene end by 0 bases; junction bases not matched to a gene: 9.

This clonotype was recorded at least ten times. The rearrangement joins TRBV6-2 or TRBV6-3 to TRBJ1-1; D gene unclear. Germline values: CDR1 MNHEY, CDR2 SVGEGT. This CDR3 is 14 amino acids long. V lost 1 base and J lost 1, with 7 bases in between. The CDR3 DNA reads as TGTGCCAGCAGTTACTTCCGGACGAACACTGAAGCTTTCTTT. Its translation is CASSYFRTNTEAFF.

This clonotype occurred a few times. The chain joins TRBV7-9 to TRBJ1-2; D not resolved. This CDR3 spans 14 amino acids. Looked up from germline, CDR1 is SEHNR and CDR2 is FQNEAQ (reference sequence). V was shortened by 6 bases and J by 1 base, with 12 bases between the two germline ends. CDR3 amino acids: CASRDTDLNYGYTF. The CDR3 nucleotides read TGTGCCAGCAGAGACACCGACCTTAACTATGGCTACACCTTC.